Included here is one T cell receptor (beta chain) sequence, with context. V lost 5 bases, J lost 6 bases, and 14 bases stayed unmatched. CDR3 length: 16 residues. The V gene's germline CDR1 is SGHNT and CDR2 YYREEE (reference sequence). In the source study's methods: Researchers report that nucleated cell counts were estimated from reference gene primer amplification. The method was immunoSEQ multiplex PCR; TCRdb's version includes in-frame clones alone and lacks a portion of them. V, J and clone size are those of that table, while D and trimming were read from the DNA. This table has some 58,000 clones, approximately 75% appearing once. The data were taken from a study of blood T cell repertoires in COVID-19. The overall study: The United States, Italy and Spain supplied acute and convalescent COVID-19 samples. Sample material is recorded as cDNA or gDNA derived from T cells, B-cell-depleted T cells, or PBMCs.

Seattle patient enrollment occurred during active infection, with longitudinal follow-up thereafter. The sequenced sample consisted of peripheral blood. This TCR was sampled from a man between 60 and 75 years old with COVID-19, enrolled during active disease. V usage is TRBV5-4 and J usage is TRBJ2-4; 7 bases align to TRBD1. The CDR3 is CASRERRDSPLNIQYF. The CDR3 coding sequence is TGTGCCAGCAGGGAGCGCCGGGACAGTCCCCTAAACATTCAGTACTTC.